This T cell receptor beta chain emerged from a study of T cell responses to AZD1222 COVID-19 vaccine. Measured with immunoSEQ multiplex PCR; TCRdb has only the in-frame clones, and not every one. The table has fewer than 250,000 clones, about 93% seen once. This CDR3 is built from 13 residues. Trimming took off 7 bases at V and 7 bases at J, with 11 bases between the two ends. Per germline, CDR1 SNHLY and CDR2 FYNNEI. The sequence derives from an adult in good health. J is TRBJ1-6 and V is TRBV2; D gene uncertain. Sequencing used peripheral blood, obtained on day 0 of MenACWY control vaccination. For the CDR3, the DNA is TGTGCCAGCATGCCCACTGTGAATTCACCCCTCCACTTT. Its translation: CASMPTVNSPLHF.